The 24 T cell receptor beta chains in this list originate from one sample, sequenced in a study of beta chain features in type 1 diabetes (dated by TCRdb to 2016 to 2019). Library creation used the immunoSEQ multiplex PCR assay. The entire amount of isolated RNA was reverse transcribed using the High Capacity cDNA Reverse Transcription Kit, so the sequenced TCRB transcripts were expressed ones. TCRdb stores this immuneACCESS table with in-frame sequences only. Part of the clones is absent; in the studies checked, under half of the shortfall reflects unresolved V genes, and no reason is known for the rest. This sample lists nearly 250,000 clones; around 68% were detected once. The ten largest clones take up 0.053% of the sample. The sample taken for sequencing was naive CD4+ T cells from blood. In light of the paper, this sample's cell subset or site label describes: true naive CD4+ T cells. These TCRs come from a man between 25 and 39 years old in good health.

The V gene is TRBV14, the J gene TRBJ2-2; D might be TRBD2 (6 bases). In germline, CDR1 is SGHDN, CDR2 FVKESK. The CDR3 totals 14 residues. Trimming removed 8 bases at V and 0 bases at J, with 10 bases between. CDR3 sequence (DNA): TGTGCCAGCGGGCGGGGTTCGAACACCGGGGAGCTGTTTTTT. Protein: CASGRGSNTGELFF.

The CDR3, as DNA: TGTGCCAGCAGCCCATGGCGGGAGGTGGCAGATACGCAGTATTTT. Protein sequence: CASSPWREVADTQYF. The chain has TRBV5-4 and TRBJ2-3; 8 nucleotides line up with TRBD2. The CDR3 covers 15 residues. The ends lost 4 bases at V and 4 bases at J; junction bases unmatched: 8. Germline V gives CDR1 SGHNT, CDR2 YYREEE (reference sequence).

This clone has only one observation. The J gene is TRBJ2-7, the V gene TRBV7-2, with D perhaps matching TRBD2 (5 bases). Germline V CDR1 and CDR2: SGHTA, FQGNSA. The length of the CDR3 is 14 residues. Deletions cut 0 bases from V and 1 base from J, with 7 bases between. The chain's CDR3 is CASSLATGSYEQYF. In nucleotides, the CDR3 is TGTGCCAGCAGCTTAGCGACGGGGTCCTACGAGCAGTACTTC.

The chain combines TRBV2 with TRBJ1-2; TRBD1 aligns across 7 bases. V dropped 11 bases and J dropped 8; count of bases not matched to a gene: 14. The CDR3 consists of 13 residues. In germline, CDR1 is SNHLY, CDR2 FYNNEI. The CDR3 protein is CAVSSRDSPGYTF. CDR3 nucleotide sequence: TGTGCCGTCAGCTCCCGGGACAGTCCCGGCTACACCTTC.

The genes are TRBV30 and TRBJ1-1, with 7 bases matching TRBD1. Germline CDR1 is GTSNPN and CDR2 is SVGIG (reference sequence). V lost 2 bases and J lost 6; bases outside the gene matches: 6. The CDR3 has 13 amino acids. CDR3 protein: CAWSRDRGSEAFF. CDR3 DNA sequence: TGTGCCTGGAGTCGGGACAGAGGGTCTGAAGCTTTCTTT.

The rearrangement links TRBV7-9 to TRBJ2-1; TRBD1 matches 9 bases. This CDR3 comprises 14 residues. The germline gives CDR1 SEHNR, CDR2 FQNEAQ (reference sequence). V was clipped by 6 bases and J by 7 bases; unmatched bases: 7. The CDR3 sequence is CASSPGQGRNEQFF. The CDR3 region has the DNA TGTGCCAGCAGTCCGGGACAGGGAAGAAATGAGCAGTTCTTC. Using reference TRBV7-9 and TRBJ2-1 for the parts outside the CDR3, the full variable domain is DTGVSQNPRHKITKRGQNVTFRCDPISEHNRLYWYRQTLGQGPEFLTYFQNEAQLEKSRLLSDRFSAERPKGSFSTLEIQRTEQGDSAMYLCASSPGQGRNEQFFGPGTRLTVL.

With respect to this clone: The same CDR3 can be traced to other DNA sequences in this sample. This chain links TRBV30 with TRBJ2-5; D gene uncertain. Germline V gives CDR1 GTSNPN, CDR2 SVGIG (reference sequence). This CDR3 has 13 residues. Trimming took off 0 bases at V and 0 bases at J, with 5 bases between the two ends. The CDR3 nucleotides read TGTGCCTGGAGTGTTGGCCACCAAGAGACCCAGTACTTC. Its protein product is CAWSVGHQETQYF. Using reference TRBV30 and TRBJ2-5 for the parts outside the CDR3, the full variable domain is SQTIHQWPATLVQPVGSPLSLECTVEGTSNPNLYWYRQAAGRGLQLLFYSVGIGQISSEVPQNLSASRPQDRQFILSSKKLLLSDSGFYLCAWSVGHQETQYFGPGTRLLVL.

This clone was detected only once. The chain has TRBV27 and TRBJ2-1; 15 bases align to TRBD2. V gave up 3 bases and J gave up 7 bases; unmatched junction bases: 1. The CDR3 has 15 amino acids. CDR1 and CDR2 (germline): MNHEY, SMNVEV (reference sequence). DNA for the CDR3: TGTGCCAGCAGTTTCGGACTAGCGGGGGGGAATGAGCAGTTCTTC. Translation gives CASSFGLAGGNEQFF.

The rearrangement uses TRBV18 and TRBJ2-7, with 8 bases that match TRBD1. The germline V gene encodes CDR1 KGHSH and CDR2 LQKENI. The CDR3 runs to 13 residues. The V and J ends lost 4 bases and 6 bases, in that order; junction bases with no gene match: 5. Here the CDR3 DNA reads TGTGCCAGCTCACGACAGGGGCTGGGCGAGCAGTACTTC. As protein: CASSRQGLGEQYF.

A few counts support this clone. The rearrangement links TRBV9 to TRBJ2-5, with 11 bases identical to TRBD2. Trimming cost V 0 bases and J 4 bases; bases outside gene matches: 2. The CDR3 has 15 residues. CDR1 is SGDLS, CDR2 YYNGEE, per germline. The CDR3 DNA follows: TGTGCCAGCAGCGTAGGAGGGACTAGCGGAGAGACCCAGTACTTC. Protein: CASSVGGTSGETQYF.

The rearrangement links TRBV30 to TRBJ1-1; D call uncertain. In germline, CDR1 is GTSNPN, CDR2 SVGIG (reference sequence). The CDR3 totals 10 residues. V gave up 5 bases and J gave up 1 base, with 2 bases separating them. CDR3 loop: CAWGNTEAFF. CDR3 coding DNA: TGTGCCTGGGGGAACACTGAAGCTTTCTTT.

The J gene is TRBJ1-1, the V gene TRBV6-5; D is ambiguous. V was clipped by 7 bases and J by 1 base, with 13 bases between them. Germline-derived CDR1 and CDR2 are MNHEY and SVGAGI. This CDR3 spans 14 amino acids. The CDR3 nucleotides are TGTGCCAGCACCTATTCAGTGAAGAACACTGAAGCTTTCTTT. It translates to CASTYSVKNTEAFF.

This clone was picked up a small number of times. The chain uses TRBV15 and TRBJ1-1; weak D call: TRBD1 (6 bases). The CDR3 length is 15 residues. Germline V gene data show CDR1 as LNHNV and CDR2 as YYDKDF (reference sequence). V gave up 2 bases and J gave up 0 bases, with 10 bases separating them. CDR3 sequence (DNA): TGTGCCACCAGCAGACCGGGACAACTGAACACTGAAGCTTTCTTT. Amino acids: CATSRPGQLNTEAFF.

The chain is built from TRBV30 and TRBJ2-7; unclear D gene. CDR1 and CDR2 (germline): GTSNPN, SVGIG (reference sequence). V lost 1 base, J lost 2 bases, and 9 bases lay in between. The CDR3 runs 13 residues. DNA of the CDR3: TGTGCCTGGAGTGCTGAAGGCCCCTACGAGCAGTACTTC. Amino acids: CAWSAEGPYEQYF.

This clone has more than one count but fewer than ten. This chain connects TRBV29-1 to TRBJ2-1, with D possibly called TRBD1 or TRBD2 (5 bases each). This CDR3 region has 13 residues. Per the germline V gene, CDR1 is SQVTM and CDR2 is ANQGSEA. V was cut by 2 bases and J by 7 bases, with 12 bases left in between. The CDR3 reads CSVERQGVNEQFF. The CDR3 nucleotides are TGCAGCGTTGAAAGGCAGGGAGTTAATGAGCAGTTCTTC.

This chain uses TRBV5-4 with TRBJ2-3; 10 bases are a match to TRBD2. Per the germline V gene, CDR1 is SGHNT and CDR2 is YYREEE (reference sequence). The CDR3 runs to 16 residues. J lost 0 bases, V lost 2 bases, and 3 bases had no gene match. The CDR3 region is CASSFRTSGSTDTQYF. The CDR3, as DNA: TGTGCCAGCAGCTTCAGGACTAGCGGTAGCACAGATACGCAGTATTTT.

The chain employs TRBV9 and TRBJ2-3; 10 bases are a match to TRBD2. The trim removed 4 bases at V and 1 base at J, leaving 3 bases unmatched. Germline V gene sequence: CDR1 SGDLS, CDR2 YYNGEE. This CDR3 region has 15 residues. The CDR3 sequence is CASSTTSGGTDTQYF. The CDR3 DNA is TGTGCCAGCAGCACTACTAGCGGGGGCACAGATACGCAGTATTTT.

The V gene is TRBV28, the J gene TRBJ2-2; tentative D call: TRBD1 (5 bases). CDR3 size: 16 residues. Germline-derived CDR1 and CDR2 are MDHEN and SYDVKM. The V end was cut by 1 base, the J end by 3 bases, with 12 bases between. CDR3 amino acids: CASSLSGQGYTGELFF. As DNA, the CDR3 is TGTGCCAGCAGTTTATCAGGCCAGGGATACACCGGGGAGCTGTTTTTT. The whole variable domain, filled in from reference TRBV28 and TRBJ2-2, reads DVKVTQSSRYLVKRTGEKVFLECVQDMDHENMFWYRQDPGLGLRLIYFSYDVKMKEKGDIPEGYSVSREKKERFSLILESASTNQTSMYLCASSLSGQGYTGELFFGEGSRLTVL.

The chain employs TRBV30 and TRBJ2-3, with D unclear. Per the germline V gene, CDR1 is GTSNPN and CDR2 is SVGIG (reference sequence). Trimming left V 2 bases short and J 6 bases short, with 12 bases between. The CDR3 has 13 residues. As DNA, the CDR3 is TGTGCCTGGAGTTCCGCCCCTTTTGATACGCAGTATTTT. Translated, it gives CAWSSAPFDTQYF.

The chain couples TRBV25-1 to TRBJ2-3, with D hard to call. Germline V gives CDR1 MGHDK, CDR2 SYGVNS. V was pared by 2 bases and J by 0 bases, with 9 bases between. This CDR3 comprises 15 residues. The CDR3 is CASSEGTWSTDTQYF. In DNA, the CDR3 is TGTGCCAGCAGTGAAGGCACGTGGAGCACAGATACGCAGTATTTT.

This chain uses TRBV29-1 with TRBJ1-3; D not resolved. CDR1 and CDR2 from the germline V gene are SQVTM and ANQGSEA. V dropped 1 base and J dropped 2 bases, with 6 bases sitting between them. CDR3 length: 13 residues. The CDR3 nucleotides read TGCAGCGTTGAAGGGGCAACTGGAAACACCATATATTTT. Its translation: CSVEGATGNTIYF.

The rearrangement joins TRBV13 to TRBJ2-7, with 10 bases matching TRBD2. The germline CDR1 and CDR2 sequences are PRHDT and FYEKMQ (reference sequence). This CDR3 region has 14 residues. The junction had 6 bases not matched to a gene; V was cut back by 5 bases and J by 5 bases. The chain's CDR3 is CASSTRLAGDEQYF. The CDR3 DNA follows: TGTGCCAGCAGCACTCGGCTAGCGGGGGACGAGCAGTACTTC.

The chain uses TRBV6-1 and TRBJ2-3; 10 bases fit TRBD2. V dropped 2 bases and J dropped 0; count of bases not matched to a gene: 2. The CDR3 spans 16 residues. In germline, CDR1 is MNHNS, CDR2 SASEGT. The CDR3 is CASSERSGGSTDTQYF. The CDR3 region has the DNA TGTGCCAGCAGTGAACGTAGCGGGGGGAGCACAGATACGCAGTATTTT.

CDR3 nucleotide sequence: TGCAGCGTTGAGACCAATATTGGCAGCTACACCTTC. It yields the protein CSVETNIGSYTF. The chain combines TRBV29-1 with TRBJ1-2; D unclear. The CDR3 runs to 12 residues. Germline V lookup: CDR1 SQVTM, CDR2 ANQGSEA. The V gene lost 3 bases and the J gene lost 9 bases, with 14 bases spanning the gap.